This T cell receptor beta chain was sequenced for a study of graft-versus-host responses after intestinal transplantation. For the study at large: Recipients uniformly received anti-thymocyte globulin induction, followed by tacrolimus and steroids for roughly 3 years. Study outcomes and limitations: GvH clones turned up in recipient marrow; some had shown up first in ileum or blood.

Assay used: immunoSEQ multiplex PCR; TCRdb lists only in-frame clones, some missing. The table lists around 88,000 clones, about 91% of them singletons, with 6.5% to 8.5% in the top ten. To note about this clone: Antigen unknown.

The starting material was unstimulated CD8+ T cells sorted from spleen or lymph node cells, obtained before transplant. This clonotype originated in a human donor who was the organ donor for an intestinal transplant.

Here the CDR3 reads CASSLDIYRGYGYTF. DNA of the CDR3: TGTGCCAGCAGCCTAGACATCTATCGGGGCTATGGCTACACCTTC. The chain uses TRBV7-9 and TRBJ1-2; no clear D gene. CDR3 length equals 15 residues. Trimming took 5 bases from V and 4 from J, leaving 17 bases between them. CDR1 SEHNR and CDR2 FQNEAQ come from the germline V gene (reference sequence).